A single count supports the clone carrying this T cell receptor beta chain. One end of the junction does not line up with germline, which may come from a read error. The data are from a study of T cells after yellow fever vaccination. TCRdb redid the calling of the 5' RACE reads with MiXCR, one entry per CDR3 protein. The sample includes 200,000 to 300,000 distinct CDR3 sequences, less than 9% of them seen just once. CDR3 size: 16 residues. From germline, CDR1 is SGHAT and CDR2 FQNNGV. The genes are TRBV11-2 and TRBJ1-2; 8 bases fit TRBD1. The TCR was taken from a man aged 25 to 40 who received the YFV17D yellow fever vaccine. Sequencing was performed on CD4+ T cells sorted from PBMCs, taken 15 days after the yellow fever booster vaccination. The CDR3 bases are TGTGTCAGCAGCTTAGTCCCCCTGGGACAGGAAAATGGCTACACCTTC. Protein product: CVSSLVPLGQENGYTF.